This T cell receptor (beta chain) was recovered during a study of blood T cell repertoires in COVID-19. The method was immunoSEQ multiplex PCR; TCRdb's version includes in-frame clones alone and lacks a portion of them. The sample comprises approximately 120,000 clones, roughly 82% of which are singletons, and roughly 7.7% rests with the top ten. CDR3 length: 13 amino acids. Trimming stripped 5 bases from V and 11 bases from J, with 18 bases between. CDR1 PRHDT and CDR2 FYEKMQ come from the germline V gene (reference sequence). This clone was observed a handful of times. The specimen was peripheral blood. This sequence joins TRBV13 and TRBJ1-1, with D possibly matching TRBD1 (6 bases). This receptor was identified in a woman older than 75 with active or convalescent COVID-19. The CDR3 loop is CASSIKQGTDAFF. The DNA for the CDR3 is TGTGCCAGCAGCATAAAACAGGGTACCGACGCTTTCTTT.